This T cell receptor beta chain was recovered during a study of T cell clonality in common variable immunodeficiency. The CDR3 runs 11 residues. Germline CDR1 is LNHDA and CDR2 is SQIVND (reference sequence). The sample holds many counts of this clone. Antigen: not known. The read gets to within 3 residues of the CDR3 end, and the germline J gene fills in the rest. Study observations and caveats: Reportedly, TCR beta sequences from common variable immunodeficiency showed fewer deletions and N-nucleotide insertions.

Sequencing was performed with immunoSEQ multiplex PCR; in TCRdb, only in-frame clones are kept and a portion is missing. This sample includes approximately 29,000 clones with no singletons; its ten biggest clones take up 3.2%. Sequenced: peripheral blood mononuclear cells. This TCR derives from a human donor with common variable immunodeficiency. The genes are TRBV19 and TRBJ1-4; D is undetermined. The CDR3 bases that were read are TGTGCCAGTACAGCGTCACTTAAA. Translating it yields CASTASLK. The entire CDR3 sequence reads CASTASLKLFF.